The following is a TCR beta chain sequence with its context. Its antigen is as yet unknown. TRB was amplified by touch-down multiplex PCR, primer pools A and B combined. Following a re-call of the multiplex PCR reads, TCRdb has one entry per CDR3 protein and lacks DNA. The sample includes approximately 15,000 distinct CDR3 sequences. These data originate in a study of T cell clusters in autoimmune cytopenias. Findings and limits, study-wide: Physiological T cell clusters of healthy donors were apparently absent in primary autoimmune cytopenia patients. Exclusive TRB clusters were 2.5 to 3.5-fold more numerous in healthy donors than in active autoimmune hepatitis. TRB repertoire shifts in secondary cytopenia and chronic lymphocytic leukemia mostly reflected lymphoma, not autoimmunity. The T cell clusters came from computational analysis alone and lack functional validation.

Each sample's input was roughly 230 ng genomic DNA, 38,000 or so genome equivalents. Germline V gives CDR1 KGHSH, CDR2 LQKENI. The CDR3 length is 14 residues. This receptor was obtained from a human donor with an autoimmune cytopenia or autoimmune hepatitis (not recorded which). Sequenced input: peripheral blood. The chain uses TRBV18 and TRBJ1-2; TCRdb returns TRBD1, unconfirmable since there is no DNA. The CDR3 protein is CASSPAGQGEGYTF. Together with reference TRBV18 and TRBJ1-2, the CDR3 gives the full variable domain: NAGVMQNPRHLVRRRGQEARLRCSPMKGHSHVYWYRQLPEEGLKFMVYLQKENIIDESGMPKERFSAEFPKEGPSILRIQQVVRGDSAAYFCASSPAGQGEGYTFGSGTRLTVV.